Described below is a single T cell receptor beta chain sequence and its context. The antigen is not known. Donors showed nominal health when sampled, although they likely had unrecorded immune exposures. Use of 60 Vbeta and 13 Jbeta primers characterized the PCR. The table came from immunoSEQ multiplex PCR; TCRdb's copy has only in-frame clones and leaves some out. The sample has 200,000 or so clones, over 80% seen once. This sample was included in a study of cytomegalovirus exposure and HLA in healthy donors. Study results and limitations: 164 TCR beta chains were listed as cytomegalovirus-associated.

This CDR3 has 16 residues. Germline V gives CDR1 SGDLS, CDR2 YYNGEE. V shed 4 bases, J shed 6 bases, and the junction held 12 bases outside the gene matches. This chain joins TRBV9 and TRBJ2-2; 7 nucleotides align to TRBD1. The sequence derives from a middle-aged man in good health and CMV-seropositive. The sample consisted of PBMCs. The CDR3: CASSYDRGRLAGELFF. Here the CDR3 DNA reads TGTGCCAGCAGCTACGATAGGGGGCGCCTCGCCGGGGAGCTGTTTTTT.